This TCR beta chain was identified during a study of T cell repertoires in cytomegalovirus infection. Study-wide points: HLA-C-restricted TCR beta clonotypes specific for CMV led the ex vivo response.

This clonotype was observed a handful of times. Its antigen remains unknown. TCRdb reanalysed the reads using MiXCR and keeps one entry per CDR3 protein. The table shows 450,000 to 550,000 distinct CDR3 sequences, with 15% to 20% occurring only once. Trimming shortened V by 1 base and J by 1 base, and 7 bases separated the two germline ends. The CDR3 has 14 amino acids. Germline lookup yields CDR1 LGHNA and CDR2 YNFKEQ. The chain couples TRBV4-2 to TRBJ1-1; D gene uncertain. The clonotype comes from a human donor in good health (CMV status not recorded). Some clones in this sample may be carry-over from other donors' samples. Sequencing used CD8+ T cells from PBMCs. CDR3 protein: CASSQGPGNTEAFF. CDR3 nucleotides: TGTGCCAGCAGCCAAGGTCCGGGGAACACTGAAGCTTTCTTT.